The present TCR beta chain was sequenced within a study of T cells in Graves' hyperthyroidism and ophthalmopathy. General study points: Ophthalmopathy and stable hyperthyroidism were separated by a 13 V-J model.

A NOSPECS grade of at least 4, a Clinical Activity Score of at least 3 and duration under 3 months were recorded in ophthalmopathy patients. RNA transcripts provided the source from which TCR beta CDR3 regions were amplified. TCR CDR3 regions were first amplified by RT-PCR with HTBI primers. TCRdb fed the multiplex PCR reads into MiXCR, producing one record per CDR3 protein. This table holds about 600,000 distinct CDR3 sequences, roughly 15% found once. V lost 5 bases and J lost 8, with 13 bases in between. This CDR3 is 13 amino acids long. Germline lookup yields CDR1 SGHTA and CDR2 FQGNSA. This clonotype occurred many times. Its cognate antigen is unknown.

The specimen was blood. The chain couples TRBV7-2 to TRBJ2-1; maybe TRBD1 (6 bases). This sequence originates from a woman in her forties or fifties with Graves' ophthalmopathy. The CDR3 region has the DNA TGTGCCAGCAGCCTGGACAGCTATGATGAGCAGTTCTTC. Translating it yields CASSLDSYDEQFF. The whole variable domain, filled in from reference TRBV7-2 and TRBJ2-1, reads GAGVSQSPSNKVTEKGKDVELRCDPISGHTALYWYRQSLGQGLEFLIYFQGNSAPDKSGLPSDRFSAERTGGSVSTLTIQRTQQEDSAVYLCASSLDSYDEQFFGPGTRLTVL.